This TCR beta chain was captured in a study of T cell responses to AZD1222 COVID-19 vaccine. Regarding this clone: Its target is unknown.

Study-wide results and caveats: The reported proportion of spike-specific TCRs targeting unmutated variant regions was nearly half. Only six or seven AZD1222 recipients tested seropositive at baseline. Most donors were white British, females outnumbered males, and clonal diversity was possibly underestimated. With dominance at 160-218 and 743-854, vaccine-associated CD4 TCRs spanned spike.

Data came from immunoSEQ multiplex PCR; TCRdb stores just in-frame clones and leaves some out. The sample carries approximately 61,000 clones, roughly four fifths recorded once. Germline V lookup: CDR1 KGHDR, CDR2 SFDVKD. The V end lost 5 bases, the J end lost 4 bases, and 8 bases lay between the germline ends. The CDR3 contains 13 residues. Material: peripheral blood, obtained 28 days after the second AZD1222 dose. The chain employs TRBV24-1 and TRBJ2-1; the D gene could be TRBD1 or TRBD2 (5 bases each). This receptor was obtained from an adult who received the AZD1222 COVID-19 vaccine. CDR3: CATSVGEYNEQFF. CDR3 nucleotide sequence: TGTGCCACCAGTGTGGGGGAATACAATGAGCAGTTCTTC.